This T cell receptor beta chain was documented in a study of blood T cell repertoires in COVID-19. On the study more broadly: Sites in the United States, Italy and Spain provided acute and convalescent COVID-19 samples. From T cells, B-cell-depleted T cells, or PBMCs came the material, which was cDNA or gDNA.

Trimming took off 2 bases at V and 8 bases at J, with 12 bases between the two ends. The CDR3 contains 13 residues. Germline V gives CDR1 KGHSH, CDR2 LQKENI. Per the original methods: Researchers report that nucleated cell counts were estimated from reference gene primer amplification. TCRdb keeps only in-frame clones here, not all; method: immunoSEQ multiplex PCR. V and J calls and clone size follow that table, whereas D and trimming were derived from the DNA. The top ten hold around 38% of the sample, which has 130,000 to 150,000 clones, 87% seen once. The sequenced sample consisted of peripheral blood. The sequence was collected from a man aged 45-65 years who had recovered from COVID-19. The chain recombines TRBV18 with TRBJ1-1; D not resolved. CDR3 in DNA: TGTGCCAGCTCACCAAACCGGCAGGCCGAAGCTTTCTTT. Translated: CASSPNRQAEAFF.